This is a list of T cell receptor beta chains from one sample in a study of CD4 and CD8 cells across lung adenocarcinoma regions. From the PCR reads, TCRdb called clonotypes with MiXCR, one entry per CDR3 protein. The table lists about 20,000 distinct CDR3 sequences, about 53% of them singletons. Sequenced sample: CD8+ T cells from the center of a lung tumor. These TCRs come from a female donor with lung adenocarcinoma. The CD4 and CD8 labels of this study may be unreliable. Both conserved end residues are part of each CDR3. Each record gives: clone size, V gene, D gene, J gene, CDR3 DNA, CDR3 protein. D genes are given only for firm matches. Where a row states a size, it is once, few, many or the class of an expanded clone; other rows omit it.

many,TRBV6-5,NA,TRBJ2-3,TGTGCCAGCAGCGTTAGCACAGATACGCAGTATTTT,CASSVSTDTQYF
few,TRBV6-5,TRBD1,TRBJ2-1,TGTGCCAGCAGTTCGACAGGGGCCTCCTACAATGAGCAGTTCTTC,CASSSTGASYNEQFF
NA,TRBV6-1,TRBD1,TRBJ2-1,TGTGCCAGCAGAGGACAGGGGGGCCCCAATGAGCAGTTCTTC,CASRGQGGPNEQFF
NA,TRBV27,NA,TRBJ1-2,TGTGCCAGCAGTTTATCGGACGGGCGGTCGGGCTACACCTTC,CASSLSDGRSGYTF
few,TRBV7-2,NA,TRBJ1-5,TGTGCCAGCGGGGGGAGCAATCAGCCCCAGCATTTT,CASGGSNQPQHF
many,TRBV6-1,NA,TRBJ1-5,TGTGCCAGCAGTGGGGCCGGGGGCTATGAAGAGTACGGCAATCAGCCCCAGCATTTT,CASSGAGGYEEYGNQPQHF
many,TRBV27,NA,TRBJ1-1,TGTGCCAGCAGCAAATCGACTATACAGGCTTCTGAAGCTTTCTTT,CASSKSTIQASEAFF
once,TRBV27,TRBD2,TRBJ2-4,TGTGCCAGCAGTACGGGGGGGAGAGGCACAAACATGCAGTACTTT,CASSTGGRGTNMQYF
NA,TRBV6-1,NA,TRBJ1-2,TGTGCCAGCAGTGAAGCCTATACTCCAAACTATGGCTACACCTTC,CASSEAYTPNYGYTF
few,TRBV6-2/TRBV6-3,TRBD1,TRBJ2-5,TGTGCCAGCAGTGACCGGGACAGGGACCGTGGGGAGACCCAGTACTTC,CASSDRDRDRGETQYF
NA,TRBV27,NA,TRBJ2-3,TGTGCCATCGGTGCTCCAGACACGCAGTATTTC,CAIGAPDTQYF
once,TRBV6-1,NA,TRBJ2-5,TGTGCCAGCAGGGGCCCTGGGGGGGGGGGCCAAGAGACGCAGTACTTC,CASRGPGGGGQETQYF
NA,TRBV6-5,NA,TRBJ2-3,TGTGCCAGCAGTTCCCACAGCACAGATACGCAGTATTTT,CASSSHSTDTQYF
NA,TRBV5-6,TRBD2,TRBJ2-1,TGTGCCAGCAGCCGACTAGCGGGAGAAAGAATAGGGGATGAGCAGTTCTTT,CASSRLAGERIGDEQFF
NA,TRBV4-1,NA,TRBJ2-5,TGCGCCAGCAGCCAAGTAGGATCCCCAGGAGAGACCCAGTACTTC,CASSQVGSPGETQYF
NA,TRBV4-1,NA,TRBJ2-7,TGCGCCAGCAGCCAAGATCGCTCCGAGCAGTACTTC,CASSQDRSEQYF
NA,TRBV12-3/TRBV12-4,TRBD2,TRBJ2-7,TGTGCCAGCAGACCCGGGACACCGTTGAGCGGGGGCTCCTACGAGCAGTACTTC,CASRPGTPLSGGSYEQYF
NA,TRBV10-3,NA,TRBJ2-5,TGTGCCGCCGGGCGCGGGGGCCGTGACCAAAAGACCCAGTACTTC,CAAGRGGRDQKTQYF
once,TRBV6-1,NA,TRBJ2-7,TGTGCCAGCACCCCCACTAGCCGGAGCTCCTACGAGCAGTACTTC,CASTPTSRSSYEQYF
NA,TRBV12-3/TRBV12-4,NA,TRBJ2-5,TGTGCGGGGGGCGGGGCGGGCGCCCCAGAGACGCAGTACTTT,CAGGGAGAPETQYF
NA,TRBV7-6,NA,TRBJ2-1,TGTGCCAGCAGCTTAGTCCACTCCAACAATGAGCAGTTCTTC,CASSLVHSNNEQFF
NA,TRBV6-5,NA,TRBJ1-1,TGTGCCAGCAGTTACACCTCCATCGGCACTGAAGCTTTCTTT,CASSYTSIGTEAFF
NA,TRBV6-5,NA,TRBJ1-5,TGTGCCAGCAGTTCCGGCCCCAATCAGCCCCAGCATTTT,CASSSGPNQPQHF
NA,TRBV6-1,TRBD2,TRBJ2-1,TGTGCCAGCAGACTGGGGGCTAGCGGGAGATATTCCTACAATGAGCAGTTCTTC,CASRLGASGRYSYNEQFF
NA,TRBV27,NA,TRBJ2-5,TGTGCCAGGGGGCTCGGGGGCCGGGACCAAGAGACCCAGTACTTC,CARGLGGRDQETQYF
NA,TRBV15,NA,TRBJ2-1,TGTGCCACCAGCATCGGACTAAATTACAATGAGCAGTTCTTC,CATSIGLNYNEQFF